Listed here is a single T cell receptor beta chain. The data are from a study of blood T cell repertoires in COVID-19. Study at large: Sites across the United States, Italy and Spain contributed samples from acute and convalescent COVID-19. T cells, B-cell-depleted T cells, or PBMCs provided the cDNA or gDNA that served as material.

Original analysis: Estimation of nucleated cell counts was performed using reference gene primer amplification. The table came from immunoSEQ multiplex PCR; TCRdb's copy has only in-frame clones and leaves some out. V, J and clone size were drawn from that table, and D and trimming were deduced from the DNA. The sample lists approximately 50,000 clones, roughly 90% seen once, with roughly 4% in the top ten. The junction had 5 bases not matched to a gene; V was cut back by 4 bases and J by 1 base. There are 15 residues in the CDR3. Germline V gene data show CDR1 as SGHNT and CDR2 as YYREEE (reference sequence).

The origin of this receptor is a human donor in a cohort sampled during active COVID-19. The chain is built from TRBV5-4 and TRBJ2-7, with 10 bases matching TRBD2. The sequenced sample was peripheral blood. CDR3 coding DNA: TGTGCCAGCAGCCGAGCTAGCGGGAGTTCCTACGAGCAGTACTTC. Protein product: CASSRASGSSYEQYF.